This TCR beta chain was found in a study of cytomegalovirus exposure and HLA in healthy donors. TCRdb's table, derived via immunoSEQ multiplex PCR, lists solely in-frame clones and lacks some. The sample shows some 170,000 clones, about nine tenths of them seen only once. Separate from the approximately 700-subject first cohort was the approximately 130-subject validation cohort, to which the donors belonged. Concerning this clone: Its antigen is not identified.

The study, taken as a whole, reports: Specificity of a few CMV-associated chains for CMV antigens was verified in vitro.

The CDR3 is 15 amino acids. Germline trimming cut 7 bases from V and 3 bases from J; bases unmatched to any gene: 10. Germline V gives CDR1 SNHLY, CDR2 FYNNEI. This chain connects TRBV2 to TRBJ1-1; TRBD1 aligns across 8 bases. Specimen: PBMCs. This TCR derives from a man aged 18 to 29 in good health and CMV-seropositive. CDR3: CASKGQALGDTEAFF. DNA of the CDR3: TGTGCCAGCAAGGGACAGGCCCTCGGGGACACTGAAGCTTTCTTT. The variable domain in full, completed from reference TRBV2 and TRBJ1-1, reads EPEVTQTPSHQVTQMGQEVILRCVPISNHLYFYWYRQILGQKVEFLVSFYNNEISEKSEIFDDQFSVERPDGSNFTLKIRSTKLEDSAMYFCASKGQALGDTEAFFGQGTRLTVV.